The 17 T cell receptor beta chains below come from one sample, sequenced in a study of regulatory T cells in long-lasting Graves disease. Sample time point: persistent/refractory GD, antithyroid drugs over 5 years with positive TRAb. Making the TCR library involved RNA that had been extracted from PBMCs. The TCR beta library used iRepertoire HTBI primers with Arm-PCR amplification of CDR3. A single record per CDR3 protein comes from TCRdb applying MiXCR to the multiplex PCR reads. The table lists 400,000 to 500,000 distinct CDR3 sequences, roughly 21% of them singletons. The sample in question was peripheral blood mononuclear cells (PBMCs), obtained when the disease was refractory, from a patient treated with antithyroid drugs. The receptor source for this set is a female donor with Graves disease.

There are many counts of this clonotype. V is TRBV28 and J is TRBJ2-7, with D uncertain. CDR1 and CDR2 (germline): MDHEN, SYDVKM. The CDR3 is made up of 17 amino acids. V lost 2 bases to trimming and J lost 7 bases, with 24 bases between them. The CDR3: CASSLPPFGRTYEEQYF. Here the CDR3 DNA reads TGTGCCAGCAGTTTACCCCCTTTTGGTAGGACCTACGAGGAGCAGTACTTC.

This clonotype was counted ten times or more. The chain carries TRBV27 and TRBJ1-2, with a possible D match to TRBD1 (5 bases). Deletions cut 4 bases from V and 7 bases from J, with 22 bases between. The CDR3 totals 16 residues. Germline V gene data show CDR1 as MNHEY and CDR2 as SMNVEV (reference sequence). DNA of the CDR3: TGTGCCAGCAGTTCTGCCAGGGAGGTTAAACAGGTTGGCTACACCTTC. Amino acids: CASSSAREVKQVGYTF.

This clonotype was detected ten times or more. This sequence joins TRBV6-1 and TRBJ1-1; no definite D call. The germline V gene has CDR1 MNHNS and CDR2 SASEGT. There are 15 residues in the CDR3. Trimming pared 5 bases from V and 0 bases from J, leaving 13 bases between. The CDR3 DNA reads TGTGCCAGCAGTCGGCGGCCTCGTGTGAACACTGAAGCTTTCTTT. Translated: CASSRRPRVNTEAFF.

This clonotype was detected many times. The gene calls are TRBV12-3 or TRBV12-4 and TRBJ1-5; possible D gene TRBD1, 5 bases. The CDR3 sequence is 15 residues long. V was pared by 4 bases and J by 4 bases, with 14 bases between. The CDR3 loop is CASSSGRAGNQPQHF. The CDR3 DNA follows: TGTGCCAGCAGTTCAGGGAGGGCAGGAAATCAGCCCCAGCATTTT.

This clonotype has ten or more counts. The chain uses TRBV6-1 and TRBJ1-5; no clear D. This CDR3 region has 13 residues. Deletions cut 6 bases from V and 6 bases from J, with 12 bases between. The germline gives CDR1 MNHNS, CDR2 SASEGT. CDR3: CASSPAAVQPQHF. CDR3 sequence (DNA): TGTGCCAGCAGCCCAGCGGCAGTTCAGCCCCAGCATTTT.

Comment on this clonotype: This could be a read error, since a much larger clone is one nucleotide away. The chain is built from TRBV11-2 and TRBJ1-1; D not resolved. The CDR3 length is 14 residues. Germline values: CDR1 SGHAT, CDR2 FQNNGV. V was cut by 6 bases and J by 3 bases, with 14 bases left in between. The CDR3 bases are TGTGCCAGCAGTGAAGGTCGGACGCACACTGAAGCTTTCTTT. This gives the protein CASSEGRTHTEAFF.

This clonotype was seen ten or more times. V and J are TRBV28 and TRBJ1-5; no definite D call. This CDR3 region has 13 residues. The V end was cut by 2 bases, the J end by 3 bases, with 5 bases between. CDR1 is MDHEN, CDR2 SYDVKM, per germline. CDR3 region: CASSLPFNQPQHF. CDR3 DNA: TGTGCCAGCAGTTTACCCTTCAATCAGCCCCAGCATTTT.

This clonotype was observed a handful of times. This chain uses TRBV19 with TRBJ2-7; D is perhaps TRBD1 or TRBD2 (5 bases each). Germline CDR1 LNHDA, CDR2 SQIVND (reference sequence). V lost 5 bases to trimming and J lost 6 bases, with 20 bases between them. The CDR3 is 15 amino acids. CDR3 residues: CASSSSLTPGGEQYF. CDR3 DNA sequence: TGTGCCAGTAGTTCGTCACTAACCCCTGGGGGCGAGCAGTACTTC.

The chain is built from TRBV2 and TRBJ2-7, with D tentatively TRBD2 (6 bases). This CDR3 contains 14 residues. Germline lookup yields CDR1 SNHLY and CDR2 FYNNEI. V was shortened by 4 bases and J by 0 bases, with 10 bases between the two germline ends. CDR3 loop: CASSVLAFSYEQYF. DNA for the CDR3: TGTGCCAGCAGTGTACTAGCATTCTCCTACGAGCAGTACTTC.

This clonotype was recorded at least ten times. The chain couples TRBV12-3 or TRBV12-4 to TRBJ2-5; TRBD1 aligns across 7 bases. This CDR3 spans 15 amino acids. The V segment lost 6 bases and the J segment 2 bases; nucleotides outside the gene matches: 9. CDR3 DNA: TGTGCCAGCAGCATTACCGGGACAGCACAAGAGACCCAGTACTTC. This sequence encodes CASSITGTAQETQYF.

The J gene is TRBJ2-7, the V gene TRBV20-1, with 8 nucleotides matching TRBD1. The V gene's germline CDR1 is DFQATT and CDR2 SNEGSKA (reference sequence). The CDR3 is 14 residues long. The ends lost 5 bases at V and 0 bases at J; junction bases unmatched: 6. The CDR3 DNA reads TGCAGTGCTTTGGACAGGGTGAGCTCCTACGAGCAGTACTTC. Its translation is CSALDRVSSYEQYF.

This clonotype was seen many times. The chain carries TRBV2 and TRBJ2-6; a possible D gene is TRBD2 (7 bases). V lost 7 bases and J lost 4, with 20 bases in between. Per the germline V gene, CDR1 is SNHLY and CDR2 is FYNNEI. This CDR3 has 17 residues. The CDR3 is CASTRTRGDAGANVLTF. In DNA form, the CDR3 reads TGTGCCAGCACTCGGACTAGGGGGGATGCCGGGGCCAACGTCCTGACTTTC.

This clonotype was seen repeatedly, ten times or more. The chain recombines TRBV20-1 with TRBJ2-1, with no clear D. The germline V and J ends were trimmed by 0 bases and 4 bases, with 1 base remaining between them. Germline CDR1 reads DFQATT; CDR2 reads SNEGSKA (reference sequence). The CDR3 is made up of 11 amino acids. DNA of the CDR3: TGCAGTGCTAGAGATTACAATGAGCAGTTCTTC. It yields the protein CSARDYNEQFF.

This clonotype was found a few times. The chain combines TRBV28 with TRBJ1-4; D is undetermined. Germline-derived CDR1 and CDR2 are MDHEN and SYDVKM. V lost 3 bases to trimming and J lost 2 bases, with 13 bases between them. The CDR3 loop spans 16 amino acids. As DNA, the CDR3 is TGTGCCAGCAGTTTGGGTCTTAGGATGACTAATGAAAAACTGTTTTTT. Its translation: CASSLGLRMTNEKLFF.

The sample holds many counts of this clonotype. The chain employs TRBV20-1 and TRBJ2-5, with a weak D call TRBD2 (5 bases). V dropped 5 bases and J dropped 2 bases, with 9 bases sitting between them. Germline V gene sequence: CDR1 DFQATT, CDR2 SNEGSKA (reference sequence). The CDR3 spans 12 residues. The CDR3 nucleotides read TGCAGTGCTCCACGCGGGCAAGAGACCCAGTACTTC. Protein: CSAPRGQETQYF.

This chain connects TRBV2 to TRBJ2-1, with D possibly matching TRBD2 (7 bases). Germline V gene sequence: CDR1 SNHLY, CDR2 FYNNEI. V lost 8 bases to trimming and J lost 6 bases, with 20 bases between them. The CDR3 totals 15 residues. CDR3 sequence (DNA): TGTGCCAGCCTCTTCGATGGGGGGGGGCCCAATGAGCAGTTCTTC. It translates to CASLFDGGGPNEQFF.

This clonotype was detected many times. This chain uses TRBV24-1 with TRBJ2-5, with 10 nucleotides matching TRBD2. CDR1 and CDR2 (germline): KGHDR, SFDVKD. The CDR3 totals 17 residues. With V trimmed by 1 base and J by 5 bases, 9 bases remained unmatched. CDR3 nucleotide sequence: TGTGCCACCAGTGATTTCGGCCTAGCGGGAGCCCTGGAGACCCAGTACTTC. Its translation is CATSDFGLAGALETQYF.